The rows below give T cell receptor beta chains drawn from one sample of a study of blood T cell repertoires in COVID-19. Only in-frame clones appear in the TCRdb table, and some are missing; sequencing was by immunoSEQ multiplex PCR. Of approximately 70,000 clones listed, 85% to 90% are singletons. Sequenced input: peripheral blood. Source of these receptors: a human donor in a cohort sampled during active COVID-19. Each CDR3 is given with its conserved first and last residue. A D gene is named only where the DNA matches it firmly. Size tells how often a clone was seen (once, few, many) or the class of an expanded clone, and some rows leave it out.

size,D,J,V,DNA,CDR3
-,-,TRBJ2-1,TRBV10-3,TGTGCCATCAGCGACCCAGGGGGGCTAGGAGACAATGAGCAGTTCTTC,CAISDPGGLGDNEQFF
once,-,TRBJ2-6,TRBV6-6,TGTGCCAGCACTCCCTCTTTCTCTGGGGCCAACGTCCTGACTTTC,CASTPSFSGANVLTF
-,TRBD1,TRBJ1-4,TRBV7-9,TGTGCCAGCAGCTTAAACTCAGGGGGCAATGAAAAACTGTTTTTT,CASSLNSGGNEKLFF
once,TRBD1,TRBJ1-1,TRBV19,TGTGCCAGTAGTGCCAACAGGGGTCGCGCTGAAGCTTTCTTT,CASSANRGRAEAFF
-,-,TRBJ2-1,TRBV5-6,TGTGCCAGCAGCTTGGCAATACGTGGCTTCTACAATGAGCAGTTCTTC,CASSLAIRGFYNEQFF
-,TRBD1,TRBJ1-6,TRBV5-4,TGTGCCAGCAGCTCCGGGACAGCTAATTCACCCCTCCACTTT,CASSSGTANSPLHF
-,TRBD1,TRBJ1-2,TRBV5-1,TGCGCCAGCAGCTTGGACGGGACAGGGGAAGGCTACACCTTC,CASSLDGTGEGYTF
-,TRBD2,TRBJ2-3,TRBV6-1,TGTGCCAGCAGTGATTTTAGCGGGAGGGGGACAGATACGCAGTATTTT,CASSDFSGRGTDTQYF
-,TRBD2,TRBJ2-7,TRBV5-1,TGCGCCAGCAGCTTGGAAGAGGCTAGCGGGATCTACGAGCAGTACTTC,CASSLEEASGIYEQYF
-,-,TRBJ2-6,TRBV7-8,TGTGCCAGCAGCTTTCGGCTCCAGGAGGGGTATGGAGGGGCCAACGTCCTGACTTTC,CASSFRLQEGYGGANVLTF
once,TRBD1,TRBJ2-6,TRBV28,TGTGCCAGCAGTTCTGCACAGGGGGACCCTGGGGCCAACGTCCTGACTTTC,CASSSAQGDPGANVLTF
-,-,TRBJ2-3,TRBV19,TGTGCCAGTAGTATTTCTAGTTTAGATACGCAGTATTTT,CASSISSLDTQYF
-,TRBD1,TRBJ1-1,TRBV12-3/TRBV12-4,TGTGCCAGCGGCCGGGGACAGGGATTAGCTTTCTTT,CASGRGQGLAFF
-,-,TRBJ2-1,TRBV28,TGTGCCAGCAGTGTTGCCCGAACAACAGGGTATACCTACAATGAGCAGTTCTTC,CASSVARTTGYTYNEQFF
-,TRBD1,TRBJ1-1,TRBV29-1,TGCAGCGTTGATACAGGGGCTAACACTGAAGCTTTCTTT,CSVDTGANTEAFF
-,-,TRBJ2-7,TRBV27,TGTGCCAGCAGTTTAAACCCATACAAACCCGGACTCTACGAGCAGTACTTC,CASSLNPYKPGLYEQYF
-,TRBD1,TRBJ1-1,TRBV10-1,TGCGCCAGCAGTGACCCGGGACAGGGGGCTTTCTTT,CASSDPGQGAFF
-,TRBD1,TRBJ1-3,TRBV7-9,TGTGCCAGCAGCCTACTATCCGGGACAGGTATTTCACCTGGAAACACCATATATTTT,CASSLLSGTGISPGNTIYF
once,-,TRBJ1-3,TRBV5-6,TGTGCCAGCAGCCCAGGTTTGACGGACTCTGGAAACACCATATATTTT,CASSPGLTDSGNTIYF
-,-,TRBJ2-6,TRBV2,TGTGCCAGCAGTGATTTCTTCTCTGGGGCCAACGTCCTGACTTTC,CASSDFFSGANVLTF
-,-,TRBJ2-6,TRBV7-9,TGTGCCAGCAGCTCCACCTGGGGGGGCGCCGGGGCCAACGTCCTGACTTTC,CASSSTWGGAGANVLTF
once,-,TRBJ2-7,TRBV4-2,TGTGCCAGCAGCCAAGTTCTGGGCAGAGAGAGCTCCTACGAGCAGTACTTC,CASSQVLGRESSYEQYF
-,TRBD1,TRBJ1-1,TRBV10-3,TGTGCCACGGAACGGGGGACAGGGGGCGGCACTGAAGCTTTCTTT,CATERGTGGGTEAFF
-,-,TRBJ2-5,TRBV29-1,TGCAGCGTTCGTAGCGGAGAAGAGACCCAGTACTTC,CSVRSGEETQYF
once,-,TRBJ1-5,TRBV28,TGTGCCAGCAGTTTATTACAGGGCCACAGCAATCAGCCCCAGCATTTT,CASSLLQGHSNQPQHF
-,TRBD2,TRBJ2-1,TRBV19,TGTGCCAGTAGTACCAGGACTAGCGGGAGGTTGAATGAGCAGTTCTTC,CASSTRTSGRLNEQFF
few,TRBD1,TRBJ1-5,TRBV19,TGTGCCAGTAGTAGCGGGACAGAAAATCAGCCCCAGCATTTT,CASSSGTENQPQHF
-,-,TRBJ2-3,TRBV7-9,TGTGCCAGCAGCTCCCCCTTTGGTGCGGGAGATACGCAGTATTTT,CASSSPFGAGDTQYF
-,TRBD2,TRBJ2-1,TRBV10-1,TGCGCCAGCAGCCCCGGGACTAGCGCCACCAATGAGCAGTTCTTC,CASSPGTSATNEQFF
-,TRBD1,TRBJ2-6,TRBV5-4,TGTGCCAGCAGCTTACAGGGGTCCGGGGCCAACGTCCTGACTTTC,CASSLQGSGANVLTF
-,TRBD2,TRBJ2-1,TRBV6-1,TGTGCCAGCAGTGAAGGTCCCAGCGGGAGATTACCCCCCGCCTACAATGAGCAGTTCTTC,CASSEGPSGRLPPAYNEQFF
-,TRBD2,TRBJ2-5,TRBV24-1,TGTGCCACCAGTGACCCGACTAGCGGCCAAGAGACCCAGTACTTC,CATSDPTSGQETQYF
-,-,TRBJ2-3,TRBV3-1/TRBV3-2,TGTGCCAGCAGCCAAAATCCGGGCGGGGCAGGGGATACGCAGTATTTT,CASSQNPGGAGDTQYF
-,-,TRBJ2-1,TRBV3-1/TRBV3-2,TGTGCCAGCAGCTATGGCGGGATCCCCTACAATGAGCAGTTCTTC,CASSYGGIPYNEQFF
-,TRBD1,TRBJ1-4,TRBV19,TGTGCCAGTGGGACAGTTGCAACTAATGAAAAACTGTTTTTT,CASGTVATNEKLFF
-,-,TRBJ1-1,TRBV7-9,TGTGCCAGCACTGAAGGTCCGGGGACTGAAGCTTTCTTT,CASTEGPGTEAFF
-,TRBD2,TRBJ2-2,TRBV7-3,TGTGCCAGCAGCTTAACGCGGGGAGGGACCGGGGAGCTGTTTTTT,CASSLTRGGTGELFF
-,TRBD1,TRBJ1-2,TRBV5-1,TGCGCCAGCAGCTTCCGACAGGGGGCCCTCTATGGCTACACCTTC,CASSFRQGALYGYTF
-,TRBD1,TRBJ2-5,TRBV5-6,TGTGCCAGCAGCTTGAGGGGGACAGGTCAAGAGACCCAGTACTTC,CASSLRGTGQETQYF
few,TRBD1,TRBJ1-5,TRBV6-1,TGTGCCAGCAGTGAAAACAGGGGGGTTCAGCCCCAGCATTTT,CASSENRGVQPQHF
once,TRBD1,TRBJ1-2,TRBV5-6,TGTGCCAGCAGCACTCGGACAGGGGCCGGGGGTGGAGGCTACACCTTC,CASSTRTGAGGGGYTF
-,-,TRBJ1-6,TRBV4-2,TGTGCCAGCAGCCAAGCAGGAGCAGGGATGGATTCACCCCTCCACTTT,CASSQAGAGMDSPLHF
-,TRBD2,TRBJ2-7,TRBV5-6,TGTGCCAGCAGCTTCGGGCGGGGGGCCTACGAGCAGTACTTC,CASSFGRGAYEQYF
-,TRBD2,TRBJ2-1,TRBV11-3,TGTGCCAGCAGCGAGGGACTAGCGGGAATACATGAGCAGTTCTTC,CASSEGLAGIHEQFF
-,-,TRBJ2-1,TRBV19,TGTGCCAGTATAGGACTTTTCTCCAATGAGCAGTTCTTC,CASIGLFSNEQFF
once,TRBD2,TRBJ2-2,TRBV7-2,TGTGCCAGCAGCTTAGCCGTCACCGGGACTAGCGGATCGAACACCGGGGAGCTGTTTTTT,CASSLAVTGTSGSNTGELFF
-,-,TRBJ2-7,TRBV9,TGTGCCAGCAGCGTAGCGGCAGGGGCCTACGAGCAGTACTTC,CASSVAAGAYEQYF
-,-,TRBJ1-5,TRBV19,TGTGCCAGTAGCAGACCACAGGGCGATCTTCAGCCCCAGCATTTT,CASSRPQGDLQPQHF
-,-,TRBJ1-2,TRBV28,TGTGCCAGCAGACGCATAATCCGGAACTATGGCTACACCTTC,CASRRIIRNYGYTF
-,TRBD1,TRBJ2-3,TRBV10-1,TGCGCCAGCAGGGGACAGGGGTCTACGCAGTATTTT,CASRGQGSTQYF
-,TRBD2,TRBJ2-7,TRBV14,TGTGCCAGCAGCCAAGAAGGGGACTACACCCATTCCTACGAGCAGTACTTC,CASSQEGDYTHSYEQYF
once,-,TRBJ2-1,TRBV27,TGTGCCAGCAGTTTAGACTGGGTAGCGGCCTACAATGAGCAGTTCTTC,CASSLDWVAAYNEQFF
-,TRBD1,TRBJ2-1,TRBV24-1,TGTGCCACCAGTGATTGGGACAGGGGCGCTAATGAGCAGTTCTTC,CATSDWDRGANEQFF
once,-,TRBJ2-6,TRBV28,TGTGCCAGCAGTTTATATGGGCTAAGACGGCACTCTGGGGCCAACGTCCTGACTTTC,CASSLYGLRRHSGANVLTF